What follows are 27 T cell receptor beta chains derived from one specimen sequenced in a study of T cell changes during pregnancy in multiple sclerosis. Profiled with immunoSEQ multiplex PCR; TCRdb holds only in-frame clones, not every one. Of approximately 100,000 clones listed, approximately 94% are singletons. Sequencing used peripheral blood, obtained in the second trimester of pregnancy. The receptors stem from a female donor with multiple sclerosis, enrolled in a pregnancy study.

The chain carries TRBV10-3 and TRBJ2-2; 8 nucleotides match TRBD2. In germline, CDR1 is ENHRY, CDR2 SYGVKD. This CDR3 comprises 16 residues. J was trimmed by 0 bases and V by 8 bases; bases with no gene match: 8. The CDR3 DNA is TGTGCCATCGCCGCCCGGCGGGAGGCGAACACCGGGGAGCTGTTTTTT. It encodes CAIAARREANTGELFF.

V usage is TRBV6-4 and J usage is TRBJ1-2, with 10 bases fitting TRBD1. Germline values: CDR1 MRHNA, CDR2 SNTAGT. Losses at the gene ends were 6 bases for V and 2 bases for J; bases not matched to a gene: 3. The CDR3 totals 14 residues. The CDR3 DNA is TGTGCCAGCAGCGCGGACAGGGGGAACTATGGCTACACCTTC. Translated: CASSADRGNYGYTF.

This chain links TRBV4-1 with TRBJ2-7, with a weak D call TRBD1 (5 bases). V was shortened by 0 bases and J by 7 bases, with 10 bases between the two germline ends. This CDR3 comprises 13 residues. The germline gives CDR1 MGHRA, CDR2 YSYEKL. CDR3 nucleotides: TGCGCCAGCAGCCAAGACGGTTACAGGGAGCAGTACTTC. It is translated as CASSQDGYREQYF.

This clone was seen only once. The chain recombines TRBV6-1 with TRBJ2-7; 9 positions agree with TRBD1. This CDR3 spans 16 amino acids. Unmatched junction bases numbered 10, after V lost 4 bases and J lost 3 bases. Germline V gene sequence: CDR1 MNHNS, CDR2 SASEGT. CDR3 residues: CASSVYRGTGYYEQYF. CDR3 in DNA: TGTGCCAGCAGTGTGTACCGTGGGACAGGGTACTACGAGCAGTACTTC.

The rearrangement joins TRBV5-1 to TRBJ1-4, with D possibly being TRBD1 (5 bases). The germline V gene has CDR1 SGHRS and CDR2 YFSETQ. The CDR3 sequence is 15 residues long. The ends were cut back, 4 bases at V and 7 bases at J, with 17 bases in the middle. The CDR3: CASSVTGLGGEKLFF. The CDR3 nucleotides read TGCGCCAGCAGCGTTACAGGCCTCGGGGGTGAAAAACTGTTTTTT.

The rearrangement uses TRBV9 and TRBJ2-1; 11 positions agree with TRBD1. The CDR3 runs 15 residues. V lost 0 bases to trimming and J lost 6 bases; unmatched junction nucleotides: 2. CDR1 is SGDLS and CDR2 is YYNGEE in the germline V gene. The CDR3 sequence is CASSVEGTGGNEQFF. CDR3 bases: TGTGCCAGCAGCGTAGAAGGGACAGGGGGCAATGAGCAGTTCTTC. Full variable domain (outside the CDR3, taken from reference TRBV9 and TRBJ2-1): DSGVTQTPKHLITATGQRVTLRCSPRSGDLSVYWYQQSLDQGLQFLIQYYNGEERAKGNILERFSAQQFPDLHSELNLSSLELGDSALYFCASSVEGTGGNEQFFGPGTRLTVL.

The genes are TRBV30 and TRBJ1-5; perhaps TRBD1 as D (6 bases). This CDR3 is 13 amino acids long. With 5 bases removed from V and 7 bases from J, the gap between germline ends came to 15 bases. Germline V gene lookup returns CDR1 GTSNPN and CDR2 SVGIG (reference sequence). CDR3 DNA: TGTGCCTGGTGTGGTGGTGGGGGCCAGCCCCAGCATTTT. Encoded protein: CAWCGGGGQPQHF. The variable domain in full, with the rest retrieved from reference TRBV30 and TRBJ1-5, is SQTIHQWPATLVQPVGSPLSLECTVEGTSNPNLYWYRQAAGRGLQLLFYSVGIGQISSEVPQNLSASRPQDRQFILSSKKLLLSDSGFYLCAWCGGGGQPQHFGDGTRLSIL.

The count of this clone is one. The chain recombines TRBV7-2 with TRBJ1-1; 8 nucleotides match TRBD1. Germline V gives CDR1 SGHTA, CDR2 FQGNSA. Unmatched junction bases numbered 5, after V lost 4 bases and J lost 1 base. CDR3 length: 15 residues. The CDR3 bases are TGTGCCAGCAGCTACCGGACAGGGTCGAACACTGAAGCTTTCTTT. Protein sequence: CASSYRTGSNTEAFF.

The chain is built from TRBV19 and TRBJ1-1; D may be TRBD1 (6 bases). Germline V gene lookup returns CDR1 LNHDA and CDR2 SQIVND (reference sequence). V was cut by 10 bases and J by 3 bases, with 18 bases left in between. The length of the CDR3 is 14 residues. The CDR3 DNA follows: TGTGCCACCACCCAGCGGCCAGGGGACACTGAAGCTTTCTTT. It is translated as CATTQRPGDTEAFF.

V and J are TRBV4-1 and TRBJ1-5; no clear D. Trimming left V 1 base short and J 3 bases short, with 13 bases between. The CDR3 is made up of 16 amino acids. Germline CDR1 reads MGHRA; CDR2 reads YSYEKL. CDR3 sequence reads: CASSQGPLFYNQPQHF. As DNA, the CDR3 is TGCGCCAGCAGCCAAGGCCCTTTATTCTACAATCAGCCCCAGCATTTT.

This sequence joins TRBV18 and TRBJ1-6, with a weak D call TRBD1 (5 bases). V was trimmed by 1 base and J by 5 bases, leaving 12 bases between them. CDR3 size: 16 residues. CDR1 is KGHSH and CDR2 is LQKENI in the germline V gene. CDR3: CASSPLDSPDNSPLHF. DNA of the CDR3: TGTGCCAGCTCACCACTCGACAGTCCCGATAATTCACCCCTCCACTTT.

The rearrangement uses TRBV29-1 and TRBJ2-5, with a possible D match to TRBD2 (6 bases). The CDR3 extends over 13 amino acids. V lost 7 bases and J lost 5, with 17 bases in between. In germline, CDR1 is SQVTM, CDR2 ANQGSEA. DNA for the CDR3: TGCAGCGGGGACTCATCAGGCGACGAGACCCAGTACTTC. As protein: CSGDSSGDETQYF. Variable domain in full (rest from reference TRBV29-1 and TRBJ2-5): SAVISQKPSRDICQRGTSLTIQCQVDSQVTMMFWYRQQPGQSLTLIATANQGSEATYESGFVIDKFPISRPNLTFSTLTVSNMSPEDSSIYLCSGDSSGDETQYFGPGTRLLVL.

This chain uses TRBV18 with TRBJ2-3; D is perhaps TRBD1 (5 bases). Germline lookup yields CDR1 KGHSH and CDR2 LQKENI. CDR3 length equals 15 residues. V gave up 3 bases and J gave up 6 bases, with 16 bases separating them. This CDR3 reads CASSPLGVAGDTQYF. The DNA of the CDR3 is TGTGCCAGCTCACCTTTAGGGGTCGCCGGGGATACGCAGTATTTT.

CDR3 residues: CASSGSGSRRENTEAFF. CDR3 nucleotides: TGTGCCAGCAGCGGTTCAGGGTCACGCAGGGAGAACACTGAAGCTTTCTTT. The rearrangement joins TRBV9 to TRBJ1-1; possibly TRBD1 for D (5 bases). There are 17 residues in the CDR3. The germline V gene encodes CDR1 SGDLS and CDR2 YYNGEE. Trimming stripped 3 bases from V and 1 base from J, with 19 bases between.

The chain uses TRBV6-6 and TRBJ2-3, with TRBD2 matching 7 bases. The CDR3 runs to 13 residues. Germline CDR1 and CDR2: MNHNY and SVGAGI (reference sequence). Trimming at V came to 7 bases and at J to 3 bases, leaving 4 bases not matched to a gene. This CDR3 reads CASNWEGTDTQYF. The CDR3 coding sequence is TGTGCCAGCAATTGGGAGGGAACAGATACGCAGTATTTT.

This sequence joins TRBV27 and TRBJ2-3, with D unresolved. This CDR3 is 15 amino acids long. Germline CDR1 MNHEY, CDR2 SMNVEV (reference sequence). Between the trimmed V and J ends, which lost 8 bases and 1 base, there was a span of 16 bases. The CDR3 nucleotides are TGTGCCAGCTCTAGACTGCTCGGAGGCACAGATACGCAGTATTTT. It specifies CASSRLLGGTDTQYF.

This rearrangement joins TRBV2 to TRBJ2-1, with 9 bases aligning to TRBD2. The CDR3 spans 14 residues. Trimming at V came to 5 bases and at J to 4 bases, leaving 3 bases not matched to a gene. Germline assignment: CDR1 SNHLY and CDR2 FYNNEI. As DNA, the CDR3 is TGTGCCAGCAGTAGACTAGCGGATTACAATGAGCAGTTCTTC. Its translation is CASSRLADYNEQFF.

V usage is TRBV19 and J usage is TRBJ1-2; weak D call: TRBD1 (6 bases). Germline V gene sequence: CDR1 LNHDA, CDR2 SQIVND (reference sequence). With 3 bases removed from V and 6 bases from J, the gap between germline ends came to 11 bases. This CDR3 is 13 amino acids long. The chain's CDR3 is CASSIEAGDGYTF. In DNA, the CDR3 is TGTGCCAGTAGTATCGAGGCAGGGGATGGCTACACCTTC.

A single count supports this clone. This chain joins TRBV9 and TRBJ2-1; 7 bases match TRBD2. With 0 bases clipped from V and 1 base from J, the junction kept 7 bases outside the gene matches. Germline V gene sequence: CDR1 SGDLS, CDR2 YYNGEE. This CDR3 is built from 17 residues. The CDR3 sequence is CASSVDGGGVSYNEQFF. CDR3 in DNA: TGTGCCAGCAGCGTAGACGGGGGAGGGGTGTCCTACAATGAGCAGTTCTTC.

As concerns this clone: Additional DNA sequences in this sample encode the identical CDR3. The chain combines TRBV5-4 with TRBJ1-1; no clear D gene. The V gene lost 4 bases and the J gene lost 0 bases, with 7 bases spanning the gap. Germline-derived CDR1 and CDR2 are SGHNT and YYREEE (reference sequence). The CDR3 runs to 13 residues. Here the CDR3 DNA reads TGTGCCAGCAGCCGGAGGGTGAACACTGAAGCTTTCTTT. Its translation: CASSRRVNTEAFF.

This chain connects TRBV28 to TRBJ1-2, with a weak D call TRBD1 (6 bases). Deletions cut 5 bases from V and 2 bases from J, with 9 bases between. The CDR3 extends over 13 amino acids. Per the germline V gene, CDR1 is MDHEN and CDR2 is SYDVKM. The CDR3 reads CASSQDRNYGYTF. CDR3 bases: TGTGCCAGCAGTCAGGACAGAAACTATGGCTACACCTTC.

This rearrangement joins TRBV15 to TRBJ1-5; a possible D gene is TRBD1 (6 bases). The CDR3 sequence is 16 residues long. Germline values: CDR1 LNHNV, CDR2 YYDKDF (reference sequence). V shed 0 bases and J shed 5 bases, with 14 bases lying between them. Here the CDR3 DNA reads TGTGCCACCAGCAGAGATCGGATCAGGGGCGATCAGCCCCAGCATTTT. This sequence encodes CATSRDRIRGDQPQHF.

CDR3 protein: CASSEARGNTEAFF. In DNA, the CDR3 is TGTGCCAGCAGTGAAGCGCGGGGCAACACTGAAGCTTTCTTT. V is TRBV2 and J is TRBJ1-1, with D tentatively TRBD1 (5 bases). Germline-derived CDR1 and CDR2 are SNHLY and FYNNEI. Trimming left V 0 bases short and J 2 bases short, with 7 bases between. The CDR3 has 14 residues.

The V and J genes are TRBV30 and TRBJ1-1; no clear D. The CDR3 has 13 residues. Between the trimmed V and J ends, which lost 4 bases and 1 base, there was a span of 10 bases. Germline V gene data show CDR1 as GTSNPN and CDR2 as SVGIG (reference sequence). The CDR3, as DNA: TGTGCCTGGACCTACGGAGCGAACACTGAAGCTTTCTTT. Residues: CAWTYGANTEAFF.

This rearrangement joins TRBV10-3 to TRBJ2-3; D perhaps matches TRBD2 (6 bases). This CDR3 contains 12 residues. V lost 11 bases and J lost 2, with 11 bases in between. Germline V lookup: CDR1 ENHRY, CDR2 SYGVKD. The CDR3 region is CAVLADTDTQYF. The CDR3 region has the DNA TGTGCCGTATTAGCGGACACAGATACGCAGTATTTT.

The chain joins TRBV6-6 to TRBJ1-1, with 10 nucleotides matching TRBD1. There are 15 residues in the CDR3. CDR1 and CDR2 (germline): MNHNY, SVGAGI (reference sequence). V trimming: 5 bases; J trimming: 2 bases; junction bases outside the gene matches: 5. CDR3 in amino acids: CASSGTGALNTEAFF. Here the CDR3 DNA reads TGTGCCAGCAGTGGGACAGGGGCCCTTAACACTGAAGCTTTCTTT.

The chain couples TRBV19 to TRBJ1-6; the D gene is possibly TRBD1 (5 bases). This CDR3 is 14 amino acids long. Per germline, CDR1 LNHDA and CDR2 SQIVND (reference sequence). CDR3 protein: CARRGSTYNSPLHF. In DNA form, the CDR3 reads TGTGCGCGGCGGGGCAGTACCTATAATTCACCCCTCCACTTT.